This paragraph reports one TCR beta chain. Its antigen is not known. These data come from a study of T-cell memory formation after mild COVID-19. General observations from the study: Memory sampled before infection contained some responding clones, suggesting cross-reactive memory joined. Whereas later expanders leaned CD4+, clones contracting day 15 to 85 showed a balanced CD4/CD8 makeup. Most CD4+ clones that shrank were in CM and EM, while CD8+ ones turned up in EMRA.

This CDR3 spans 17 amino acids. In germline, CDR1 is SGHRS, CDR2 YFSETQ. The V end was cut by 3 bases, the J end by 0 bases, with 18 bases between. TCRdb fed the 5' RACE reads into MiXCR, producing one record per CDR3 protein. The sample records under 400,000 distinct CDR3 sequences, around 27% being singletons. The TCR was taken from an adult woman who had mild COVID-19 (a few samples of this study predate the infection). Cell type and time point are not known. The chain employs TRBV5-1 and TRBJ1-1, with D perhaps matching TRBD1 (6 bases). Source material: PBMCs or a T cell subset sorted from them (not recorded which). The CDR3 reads CASSWGDTLGMNTEAFF. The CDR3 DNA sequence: TGCGCCAGCAGCTGGGGGGACACCTTGGGAATGAACACTGAAGCTTTCTTT.